This T cell receptor (beta chain) was retrieved from a study of T cells in Graves' hyperthyroidism and ophthalmopathy. Broader study findings: Most thyroid clonotypes with frequency above 0.001 were detected in blood.

The CDR3 length is 16 residues. Between the trimmed V and J ends, which lost 4 bases and 0 bases, there was a span of 13 bases. Germline-derived CDR1 and CDR2 are SNHLY and FYNNEI. This clonotype was recorded at least ten times. Its matching antigen is unknown. Researchers took RNA transcripts and amplified the TCR beta CDR3 regions from them. Researchers ran a first-round RT-PCR on the TCR CDR3 using the HTBI primer set. From the multiplex PCR reads, TCRdb called clonotypes with MiXCR, one entry per CDR3 protein. The sample has hundreds of thousands of distinct CDR3 sequences; 20% to 25% are singletons.

Sample: blood. The chain has TRBV2 and TRBJ1-5, with D perhaps matching TRBD1 (6 bases). This receptor was obtained from an older woman with Graves' ophthalmopathy. The DNA of the CDR3 is TGTGCCAGCAGTGGGATACAGGGTCATAGCAATCAGCCCCAGCATTTT. It codes for CASSGIQGHSNQPQHF.